A selection of T cell receptor beta chains follows, all from one sample in a study of CD8 T cells in Susac syndrome. Each CDR3 protein is one row after TCRdb ran MiXCR on the immunoSEQ multiplex PCR reads. The sample lists approximately 190,000 distinct CDR3 sequences, around 93% seen once, with around 0.1% in the top ten. Sequencing was done on a sample of CD4+ T cells from PBMCs. These receptors all come from a human donor in good health. The conserved cysteine and the conserved F or W are not part of the CDR3 here. The D gene is left open where the match is weak.

j_call: TRBJ1-3; v_call: TRBV4-2; d_call: NA; cdr3_aa: ASSQDLGRSGNTIY
j_call: TRBJ1-1; v_call: TRBV10-3; d_call: NA; cdr3_aa: AISLGGGATEAF
j_call: TRBJ2-7; v_call: TRBV7-2; d_call: TRBD2; cdr3_aa: ASSLLAGEYEQY
j_call: TRBJ1-2; v_call: TRBV28; d_call: NA; cdr3_aa: ASSESPQRMGGATYGYT
j_call: TRBJ2-2; v_call: TRBV28; d_call: NA; cdr3_aa: ASSKSGARTGELF
j_call: TRBJ2-7; v_call: TRBV5-1; d_call: NA; cdr3_aa: ASRPAITGYEQY
j_call: TRBJ2-7; v_call: TRBV27; d_call: NA; cdr3_aa: ASSVAGQNYEQY
j_call: TRBJ2-7; v_call: TRBV12-3/TRBV12-4; d_call: TRBD1; cdr3_aa: ASSPGQSRDEQY
j_call: TRBJ2-2; v_call: TRBV7-9; d_call: TRBD1; cdr3_aa: ASETGDTGELF
j_call: TRBJ2-7; v_call: TRBV6-6; d_call: NA; cdr3_aa: ASSYSLPWSEQY
j_call: TRBJ2-7; v_call: TRBV2; d_call: TRBD1; cdr3_aa: ASEVLPGQGVREQY
j_call: TRBJ2-3; v_call: TRBV29-1; d_call: NA; cdr3_aa: SAGDHAWTDTQY
j_call: TRBJ2-1; v_call: TRBV11-2; d_call: TRBD1; cdr3_aa: ASSVQGQVYNEQF
j_call: TRBJ2-7; v_call: TRBV9; d_call: NA; cdr3_aa: ASSVAGGPYEQY
j_call: TRBJ2-3; v_call: TRBV27; d_call: NA; cdr3_aa: ASNSSRAYSDTQY
j_call: TRBJ2-5; v_call: TRBV14; d_call: NA; cdr3_aa: ASSLLRGLQETQY
j_call: TRBJ2-7; v_call: TRBV9; d_call: NA; cdr3_aa: ASSVDGTPRHEQY
j_call: TRBJ2-3; v_call: TRBV5-1; d_call: NA; cdr3_aa: ASSLDRRAFTDTQY
j_call: TRBJ2-2; v_call: TRBV28; d_call: TRBD2; cdr3_aa: ASSLNIGGAGGELF
j_call: TRBJ1-2; v_call: TRBV7-2; d_call: NA; cdr3_aa: ASSFAGGYT
j_call: TRBJ2-3; v_call: TRBV28; d_call: TRBD1; cdr3_aa: ASRHQAFVGTGGETQY
j_call: TRBJ2-4; v_call: TRBV20-1; d_call: TRBD2; cdr3_aa: SATGLAGNIQY
j_call: TRBJ2-7; v_call: TRBV20-1; d_call: TRBD1; cdr3_aa: SARDRSRGRLTYEQY
j_call: TRBJ1-6; v_call: TRBV12-3/TRBV12-4; d_call: NA; cdr3_aa: ASTRINSPLH
j_call: TRBJ2-2; v_call: TRBV7-2; d_call: TRBD2; cdr3_aa: ASSLLSGGGGELF
j_call: TRBJ2-5; v_call: TRBV5-6; d_call: TRBD2; cdr3_aa: ASRHRGVGETQY
j_call: TRBJ1-5; v_call: TRBV12-3/TRBV12-4; d_call: NA; cdr3_aa: ASSLQPGDNQPQH
j_call: TRBJ2-3; v_call: TRBV19; d_call: NA; cdr3_aa: ASSPFGSTDTQY
j_call: TRBJ2-5; v_call: TRBV6-1; d_call: NA; cdr3_aa: ASRGQSYQETQY
j_call: TRBJ2-5; v_call: TRBV20-1; d_call: TRBD2; cdr3_aa: RAFGSGGPETQY
j_call: TRBJ1-2; v_call: TRBV4-1; d_call: NA; cdr3_aa: ASSQDGAGAYGYT
j_call: TRBJ2-5; v_call: TRBV5-6; d_call: NA; cdr3_aa: ASSMLLQETQY
j_call: TRBJ1-6; v_call: TRBV30; d_call: NA; cdr3_aa: AWSAGPYNSPLH
j_call: TRBJ1-2; v_call: TRBV27; d_call: TRBD1; cdr3_aa: ASRSPWGRGRDGYT
j_call: TRBJ2-5; v_call: TRBV4-2; d_call: TRBD2; cdr3_aa: ASSPLAGGQETQY
j_call: TRBJ1-5; v_call: TRBV19; d_call: TRBD1; cdr3_aa: ASSNMDRGRQPQH
j_call: TRBJ2-1; v_call: TRBV4-1; d_call: TRBD2; cdr3_aa: ASSQAGTSVYNEQF
j_call: TRBJ2-5; v_call: TRBV27; d_call: NA; cdr3_aa: ASSSTGFLQETQY
j_call: TRBJ1-2; v_call: TRBV19; d_call: NA; cdr3_aa: ASSIPASYGYT
j_call: TRBJ1-2; v_call: TRBV29-1; d_call: NA; cdr3_aa: SVAGAVYGYT
j_call: TRBJ2-1; v_call: TRBV12-3/TRBV12-4; d_call: TRBD2; cdr3_aa: ASSKGGSGGPLYNEQF
j_call: TRBJ1-1; v_call: TRBV29-1; d_call: NA; cdr3_aa: SVEGRVNTEAF
j_call: TRBJ1-1; v_call: TRBV7-3; d_call: NA; cdr3_aa: ASSPRTITEAF
j_call: TRBJ1-6; v_call: TRBV7-8; d_call: NA; cdr3_aa: ASSSGHDNSPLH
j_call: TRBJ2-5; v_call: TRBV7-8; d_call: TRBD1; cdr3_aa: ASSLTDRVQETQY
j_call: TRBJ1-6; v_call: TRBV5-1; d_call: TRBD1; cdr3_aa: ASSLGSTGANNSPLH